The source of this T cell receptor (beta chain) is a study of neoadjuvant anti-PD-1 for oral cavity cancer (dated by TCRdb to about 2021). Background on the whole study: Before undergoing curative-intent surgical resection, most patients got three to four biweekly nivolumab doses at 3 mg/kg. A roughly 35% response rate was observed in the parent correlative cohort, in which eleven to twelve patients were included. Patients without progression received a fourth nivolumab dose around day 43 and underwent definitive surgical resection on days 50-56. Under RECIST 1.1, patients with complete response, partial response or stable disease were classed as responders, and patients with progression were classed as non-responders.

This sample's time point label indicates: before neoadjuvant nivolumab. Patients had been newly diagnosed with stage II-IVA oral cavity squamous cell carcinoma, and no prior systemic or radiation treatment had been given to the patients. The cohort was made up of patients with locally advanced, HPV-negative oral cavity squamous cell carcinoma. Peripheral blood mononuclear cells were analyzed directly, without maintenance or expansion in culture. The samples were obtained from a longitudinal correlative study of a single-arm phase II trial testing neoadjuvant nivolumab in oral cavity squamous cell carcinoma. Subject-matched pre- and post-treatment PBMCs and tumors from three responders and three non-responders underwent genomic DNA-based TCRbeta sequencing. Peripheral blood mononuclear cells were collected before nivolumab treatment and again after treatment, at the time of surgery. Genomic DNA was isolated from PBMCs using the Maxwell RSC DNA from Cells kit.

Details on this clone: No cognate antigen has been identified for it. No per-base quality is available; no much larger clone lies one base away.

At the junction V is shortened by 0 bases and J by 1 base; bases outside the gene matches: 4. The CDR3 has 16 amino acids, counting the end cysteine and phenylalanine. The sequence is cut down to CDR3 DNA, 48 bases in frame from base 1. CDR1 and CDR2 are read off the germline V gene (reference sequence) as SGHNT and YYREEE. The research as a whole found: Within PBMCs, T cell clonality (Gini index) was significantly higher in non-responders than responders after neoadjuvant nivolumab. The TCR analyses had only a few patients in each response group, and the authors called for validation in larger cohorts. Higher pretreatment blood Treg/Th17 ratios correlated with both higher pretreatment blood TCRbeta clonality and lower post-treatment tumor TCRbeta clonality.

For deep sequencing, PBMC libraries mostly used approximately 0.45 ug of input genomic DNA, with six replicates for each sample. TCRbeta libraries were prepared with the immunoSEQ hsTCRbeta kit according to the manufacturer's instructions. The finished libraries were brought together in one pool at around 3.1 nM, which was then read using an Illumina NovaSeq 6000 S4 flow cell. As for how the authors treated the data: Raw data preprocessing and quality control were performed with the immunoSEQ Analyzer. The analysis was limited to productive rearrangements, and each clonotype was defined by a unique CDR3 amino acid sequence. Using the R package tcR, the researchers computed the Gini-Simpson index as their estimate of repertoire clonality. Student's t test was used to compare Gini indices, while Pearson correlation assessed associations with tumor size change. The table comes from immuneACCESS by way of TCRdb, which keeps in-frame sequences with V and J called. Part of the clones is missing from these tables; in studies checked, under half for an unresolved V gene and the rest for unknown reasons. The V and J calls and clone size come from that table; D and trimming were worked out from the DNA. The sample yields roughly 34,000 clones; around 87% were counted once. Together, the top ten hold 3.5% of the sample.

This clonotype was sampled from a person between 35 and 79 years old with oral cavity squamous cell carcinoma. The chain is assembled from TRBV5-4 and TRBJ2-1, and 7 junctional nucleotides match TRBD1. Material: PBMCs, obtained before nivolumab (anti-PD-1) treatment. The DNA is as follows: TGTGCCAGCAGCTTGGGTCGACAGGGATCCTACAATGAGCAGTTCTTC. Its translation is CASSLGRQGSYNEQFF.